This T cell receptor beta chain was captured by sequencing in a study of molecular identifiers for immune sequencing clone quantification. Each CDR3 protein gets one entry after TCRdb re-called the PCR reads with MiXCR. The table lists over 600,000 distinct CDR3 sequences, less than 20% of them singletons. This clonotype has a count of ten or more. CDR1 and CDR2 from the germline V gene are SEHNR and FQNEAQ (reference sequence). The junction had 4 bases not matched to a gene; V was cut back by 1 base and J by 1 base. This CDR3 is 15 amino acids long. The sample comprised naive CD8+ T cells from blood, with Jurkat cell RNA spiked in. Subset denoted: FACS-sorted CD8+CD4-CCR7+CD45RA+ naive T cells. The sequence was collected from a human donor in good health. Some libraries in this study had Jurkat cell RNA spiked in. The V gene is TRBV7-9, the J gene TRBJ2-7; 7 positions match TRBD2. DNA of the CDR3: TGTGCCAGCAGCTTAGGGGGCGGGGGATCCTACGAGCAGTACTTC. Its translation is CASSLGGGGSYEQYF.